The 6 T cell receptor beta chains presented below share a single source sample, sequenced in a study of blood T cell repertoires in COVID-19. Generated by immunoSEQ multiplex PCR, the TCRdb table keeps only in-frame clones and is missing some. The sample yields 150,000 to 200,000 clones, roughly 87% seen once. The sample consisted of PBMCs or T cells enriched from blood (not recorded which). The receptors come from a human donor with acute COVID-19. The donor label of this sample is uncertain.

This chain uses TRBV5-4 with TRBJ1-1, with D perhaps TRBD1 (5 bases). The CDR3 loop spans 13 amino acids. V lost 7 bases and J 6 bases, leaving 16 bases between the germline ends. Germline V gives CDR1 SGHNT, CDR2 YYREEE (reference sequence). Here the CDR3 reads CASSSWTSPEAFF. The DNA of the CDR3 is TGTGCCAGCTCGTCCTGGACATCACCTGAAGCTTTCTTT.

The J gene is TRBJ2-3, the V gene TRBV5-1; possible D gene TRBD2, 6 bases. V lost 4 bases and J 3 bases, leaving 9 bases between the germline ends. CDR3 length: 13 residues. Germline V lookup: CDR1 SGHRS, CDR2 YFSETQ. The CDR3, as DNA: TGCGCCAGCAGCCGCGGGGAAACAGATACGCAGTATTTT. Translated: CASSRGETDTQYF.

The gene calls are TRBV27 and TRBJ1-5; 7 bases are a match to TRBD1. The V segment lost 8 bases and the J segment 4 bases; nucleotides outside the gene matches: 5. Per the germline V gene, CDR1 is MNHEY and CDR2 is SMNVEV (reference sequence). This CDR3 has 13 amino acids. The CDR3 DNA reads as TGTGCCAGCTCCGGGACAGATAATCAGCCCCAGCATTTT. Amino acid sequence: CASSGTDNQPQHF.

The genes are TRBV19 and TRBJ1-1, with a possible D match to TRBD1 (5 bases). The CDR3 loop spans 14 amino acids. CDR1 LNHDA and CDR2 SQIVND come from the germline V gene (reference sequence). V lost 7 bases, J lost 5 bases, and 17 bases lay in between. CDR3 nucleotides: TGTGCCAGTACCTATGGACGTAAGGGGACTGAAGCTTTCTTT. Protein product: CASTYGRKGTEAFF.

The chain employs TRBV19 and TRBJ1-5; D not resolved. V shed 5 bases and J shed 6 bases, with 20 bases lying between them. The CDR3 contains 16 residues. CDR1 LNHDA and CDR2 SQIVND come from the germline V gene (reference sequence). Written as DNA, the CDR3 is TGTGCCAGTAGTGGCCCGGGTCTTCAGCTCGGTCAGCCCCAGCATTTT. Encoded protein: CASSGPGLQLGQPQHF.

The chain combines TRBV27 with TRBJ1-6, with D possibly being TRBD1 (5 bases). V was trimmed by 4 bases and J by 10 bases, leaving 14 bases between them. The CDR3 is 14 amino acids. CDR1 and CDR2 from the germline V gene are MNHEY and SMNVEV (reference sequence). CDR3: CASSYQGNGSPLHF. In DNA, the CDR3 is TGTGCCAGCAGTTACCAGGGAAACGGATCACCCCTCCACTTT.